These 28 T cell receptor beta chains were sequenced from one sample in a study of CD8 T cells in Susac syndrome. With random hexamers, reverse transcription was performed on about 0.45 to 1 ug of RNA. TCRdb processed the immunoSEQ multiplex PCR reads anew with MiXCR; each CDR3 protein has one entry. The sample shows over 120,000 distinct CDR3 sequences, roughly 95% of them seen only once. Material for sequencing was CD4+ T cells from PBMCs. These receptors were taken from a human donor in good health.

The chain uses TRBV5-1 and TRBJ2-7, with 10 bases aligning to TRBD2. In germline, CDR1 is SGHRS, CDR2 YFSETQ. This CDR3 has 15 residues. After removal of 4 bases from V and 5 bases from J, the junction contained 9 bases not matched to a gene. The CDR3 sequence: CASSHPLAGADEQYF. CDR3 nucleotide sequence: TGCGCCAGCAGCCACCCCCTAGCGGGAGCTGACGAGCAGTACTTC.

The chain couples TRBV15 to TRBJ1-3; no clear D. The CDR3 extends over 17 amino acids. Germline values: CDR1 LNHNV, CDR2 YYDKDF (reference sequence). V lost 0 bases to trimming and J lost 0 bases, with 12 bases between them. The CDR3 sequence: CATSRDPRAYSGNTIYF. The CDR3 bases are TGTGCCACCAGCAGAGATCCCCGGGCCTACTCTGGAAACACCATATATTTT.

This sequence joins TRBV10-3 and TRBJ1-2; 8 bases line up with TRBD1. In germline, CDR1 is ENHRY, CDR2 SYGVKD. V shed 5 bases and J 7 bases; nucleotides not matched to a gene: 15. The CDR3 is 16 amino acids. Written as DNA, the CDR3 is TGTGCCATCAGTTCCCCAACCTCCCAGGGGGCCGGTGGCTACACCTTC. It codes for CAISSPTSQGAGGYTF.

The V gene is TRBV20-1, the J gene TRBJ2-3; 10 nucleotides align to TRBD2. Per the germline V gene, CDR1 is DFQATT and CDR2 is SNEGSKA (reference sequence). V lost 0 bases, J lost 4 bases, and 4 bases stayed unmatched. The CDR3 is made up of 15 amino acids. This CDR3 is CSAREASGSADTQYF. In DNA form, the CDR3 reads TGCAGTGCTAGAGAGGCTAGCGGGAGTGCAGATACGCAGTATTTT.

V usage is TRBV20-1 and J usage is TRBJ1-4; weak D call: TRBD1 (5 bases). V lost 3 bases and J lost 6, with 8 bases in between. The germline CDR1 and CDR2 sequences are DFQATT and SNEGSKA (reference sequence). This CDR3 region has 12 residues. As DNA, the CDR3 is TGCAGTGCTAGGGCAGGGTATGAAAAACTGTTTTTT. As protein: CSARAGYEKLFF.

The J gene is TRBJ2-7, the V gene TRBV12-3 or TRBV12-4; the D gene is possibly TRBD1 (6 bases). Trimming left V 7 bases short and J 6 bases short, with 16 bases between. This CDR3 is built from 13 residues. The CDR3 protein is CASTTGSFFEQYF. The CDR3 DNA reads TGTGCCAGCACCACAGGGTCCTTTTTCGAGCAGTACTTC.

CDR3 sequence reads: CASSRGGANTGELFF. The CDR3 DNA sequence: TGCGCCAGCAGCCGGGGGGGAGCGAACACCGGGGAGCTGTTTTTT. The chain is built from TRBV5-1 and TRBJ2-2; 8 positions match TRBD2. Trimming at V came to 4 bases and at J to 0 bases, leaving 2 bases not matched to a gene. The CDR3 spans 15 residues. Germline V gene sequence: CDR1 SGHRS, CDR2 YFSETQ.

This chain's CDR3 is CASSYPSGRAYEQYF. The CDR3, as DNA: TGTGCCAGCAGTTACCCCTCGGGGAGGGCCTACGAGCAGTACTTC. The V call is TRBV6-6, the J call TRBJ2-7; 7 nucleotides line up with TRBD2. Germline V gene sequence: CDR1 MNHNY, CDR2 SVGAGI (reference sequence). V lost 2 bases, J lost 2 bases, and 6 bases stayed unmatched. The CDR3 has 15 residues.

DNA of the CDR3: TGTGCCAGCAGTACAGGGGATGGCGAAAAACTGTTTTTT. Its protein product is CASSTGDGEKLFF. The chain combines TRBV6-5 with TRBJ1-4; 7 bases match TRBD1. V shed 5 bases, J shed 8 bases, and the junction held 5 bases outside the gene matches. The CDR3 runs to 13 residues. The germline gives CDR1 MNHEY, CDR2 SVGAGI.

This clonotype has a single count. The V call is TRBV30, the J call TRBJ1-4, with TRBD1 matching over 7 bases. Germline V gene lookup returns CDR1 GTSNPN and CDR2 SVGIG (reference sequence). The CDR3 is made up of 13 amino acids. Losses at the gene ends were 0 bases for V and 8 bases for J; bases not matched to a gene: 3. As DNA, the CDR3 is TGTGCCTGGAGTGTAACAGGGGTCGAAAAACTGTTTTTT. It yields the protein CAWSVTGVEKLFF.

CDR3 region: CATSRVRSGPGGGYTF. CDR3 nucleotide sequence: TGTGCCACCAGCAGAGTTCGCTCAGGGCCTGGGGGTGGCTACACCTTC. The chain uses TRBV15 and TRBJ1-2, with TRBD1 as a possible D gene (5 bases). Between the trimmed V and J ends, which lost 1 base and 7 bases, there was a span of 19 bases. This CDR3 has 16 amino acids. CDR1 and CDR2 (germline): LNHNV, YYDKDF (reference sequence).

V usage is TRBV7-8 and J usage is TRBJ2-5; D not resolved. The CDR3 spans 14 residues. The V end was cut by 2 bases, the J end by 5 bases, with 12 bases between. Per the germline V gene, CDR1 is SGHVS and CDR2 is FQNEAQ. In DNA form, the CDR3 reads TGTGCCAGCAGCTTAAGGGTCGCCTGGGAGACCCAGTACTTC. This gives the protein CASSLRVAWETQYF.

The chain links TRBV19 to TRBJ1-5; D is ambiguous. The CDR3 has 14 residues. V lost 0 bases, J lost 4 bases, and 7 bases lay in between. Germline V CDR1 and CDR2: LNHDA, SQIVND (reference sequence). The CDR3 nucleotides are TGTGCCAGTAGTATAGATACGGAGAATCAGCCCCAGCATTTT. Its translation is CASSIDTENQPQHF.

This rearrangement joins TRBV27 to TRBJ2-5; 8 bases align to TRBD1. V shed 5 bases and J 10 bases; nucleotides not matched to a gene: 9. Germline V gene lookup returns CDR1 MNHEY and CDR2 SMNVEV (reference sequence). The CDR3 runs 13 residues. This CDR3 reads CASSARGQGGQYF. CDR3 DNA sequence: TGTGCCAGCAGTGCCCGAGGACAGGGCGGCCAGTACTTC.

This clonotype was found a few times. The gene calls are TRBV11-1 and TRBJ1-1; no firm D call. V was clipped by 3 bases and J by 5 bases, with 13 bases between them. This CDR3 comprises 14 residues. In germline, CDR1 is SGHAT, CDR2 FQDESV (reference sequence). This CDR3 reads CASSLDPRGTEAFF. The CDR3 bases are TGTGCCAGCAGCTTGGACCCCCGAGGGACTGAAGCTTTCTTT.

V usage is TRBV10-3 and J usage is TRBJ2-1, with D unresolved. This CDR3 spans 11 amino acids. CDR1 is ENHRY, CDR2 SYGVKD, per germline. Trimming removed 5 bases from V and 5 bases from J, with 4 bases in between. The CDR3 is CAISFDNEQFF. In nucleotides, the CDR3 is TGTGCCATCAGTTTCGACAATGAGCAGTTCTTC.

V and J are TRBV12-3 or TRBV12-4 and TRBJ2-3; 9 nucleotides agree with TRBD1. The V and J ends lost 5 bases and 4 bases, in that order; junction bases with no gene match: 7. This CDR3 is built from 15 residues. The CDR3 here is CASSTGTGLADTQYF. The CDR3 bases are TGTGCCAGCAGTACCGGGACAGGGTTAGCAGATACGCAGTATTTT.

The chain couples TRBV7-8 to TRBJ1-1; D not resolved. Germline CDR1 reads SGHVS; CDR2 reads FQNEAQ. CDR3 length equals 15 residues. Trimming pared 1 base from V and 8 bases from J, leaving 17 bases between. CDR3 amino acids: CASSLEGARLGEAFF. In nucleotides, the CDR3 is TGTGCCAGCAGCTTAGAGGGCGCCCGACTGGGCGAAGCTTTCTTT.

The chain links TRBV30 to TRBJ1-2; possibly TRBD1 for D (5 bases). Trimming removed 1 base at V and 4 bases at J, with 16 bases between. CDR1 is GTSNPN, CDR2 SVGIG, per germline (reference sequence). This CDR3 comprises 15 residues. CDR3 nucleotides: TGTGCCTGGAGTGGAACGGGACGATCATTCTATGGCTACACCTTC. Translated: CAWSGTGRSFYGYTF.

The gene calls are TRBV6-4 and TRBJ2-2; no reliable D call. Germline assignment: CDR1 MRHNA and CDR2 SNTAGT. The CDR3 is 14 residues long. V was cut by 2 bases and J by 4 bases, with 8 bases left in between. The CDR3 DNA sequence: TGTGCCAGCAGTGACCTGCTCGGCACCGGGGAGCTGTTTTTT. Translating it yields CASSDLLGTGELFF.

This chain links TRBV6-5 with TRBJ2-1; 9 nucleotides line up with TRBD2. Germline trimming cut 1 base from V and 2 bases from J; bases unmatched to any gene: 6. The CDR3 has 17 residues. Looked up from germline, CDR1 is MNHEY and CDR2 is SVGAGI. The CDR3 DNA reads as TGTGCCAGCAGTTACTTAAAGTTAGCGGGAGCCTACAATGAGCAGTTCTTC. Residues: CASSYLKLAGAYNEQFF.

This sequence joins TRBV4-2 and TRBJ2-3, with D possibly being TRBD2 (6 bases). V was shortened by 7 bases and J by 6 bases, with 20 bases between the two germline ends. The germline CDR1 and CDR2 sequences are LGHNA and YNFKEQ. The CDR3 runs to 15 residues. This CDR3 is CASTARPGDVDTQYF. CDR3 DNA: TGTGCCAGCACGGCTCGTCCGGGAGACGTGGATACGCAGTATTTT.

This rearrangement joins TRBV19 to TRBJ1-5; tentative D call: TRBD1 (6 bases). The CDR3 covers 15 residues. CDR1 LNHDA and CDR2 SQIVND come from the germline V gene (reference sequence). The ends were cut back, 3 bases at V and 2 bases at J, with 11 bases in the middle. The CDR3 loop reads CASSIYRAGNQPQHF. DNA of the CDR3: TGTGCCAGTAGTATTTACAGGGCCGGCAATCAGCCCCAGCATTTT.

The chain has TRBV30 and TRBJ1-1; D possibly corresponds to TRBD1 (6 bases). This CDR3 region has 15 residues. V gave up 0 bases and J gave up 1 base, with 12 bases separating them. CDR1 is GTSNPN, CDR2 SVGIG, per germline (reference sequence). This CDR3 is CAWSVGGISNTEAFF. CDR3 sequence (DNA): TGTGCCTGGAGTGTAGGGGGGATCTCGAACACTGAAGCTTTCTTT.

The V gene is TRBV5-1, the J gene TRBJ1-1; D gene uncertain. Between the trimmed V and J ends, which lost 4 bases and 1 base, there was a span of 14 bases. Germline CDR1 reads SGHRS; CDR2 reads YFSETQ. This CDR3 has 15 residues. CDR3 DNA sequence: TGCGCCAGCAGCCCAGAGGGTTTTTGGAACACTGAAGCTTTCTTT. Translation: CASSPEGFWNTEAFF.

The rearrangement uses TRBV6-4 and TRBJ2-1, with D possibly matching TRBD2 (5 bases). CDR1 is MRHNA, CDR2 SNTAGT, per germline. Trimming took 2 bases from V and 1 from J, leaving 15 bases between them. The CDR3 has 17 amino acids. The chain's CDR3 is CASSDPWTGPSYNEQFF. CDR3 coding DNA: TGTGCCAGCAGTGACCCATGGACTGGGCCTTCCTACAATGAGCAGTTCTTC.

The chain links TRBV9 to TRBJ2-2, with D perhaps matching TRBD2 (5 bases). This CDR3 has 14 amino acids. Germline CDR1 SGDLS, CDR2 YYNGEE. Trimming cost V 0 bases and J 4 bases, with 7 bases left between them. The CDR3 nucleotides are TGTGCCAGCAGCGTAGTGAGCGGCACCGGGGAGCTGTTTTTT. Translating it yields CASSVVSGTGELFF.

This chain joins TRBV3-1 and TRBJ1-2; D possibly corresponds to TRBD1 (6 bases). CDR3 size: 17 residues. The germline V gene encodes CDR1 LGHDT and CDR2 YNNKEL (reference sequence). Trimming left V 0 bases short and J 4 bases short, with 18 bases between. DNA of the CDR3: TGTGCCAGCAGCCAAGAACTTCCAGGACAGAGAGTCTATGGCTACACCTTC. Translation gives CASSQELPGQRVYGYTF.